These 21 T cell receptor beta chains originate from one sample sequenced in a study of CD4 T cell repertoires in COVID-19. TCRdb's table, derived via immunoSEQ multiplex PCR, lists solely in-frame clones and lacks some. The sample includes about 75,000 clones, about 80% of them seen just once. The sample in question was CD4+ T cells from peripheral blood, obtained after recovery from COVID-19. The receptors derive from a human donor who had COVID-19.

V usage is TRBV28 and J usage is TRBJ1-4, with D hard to call. The V gene lost 2 bases and the J gene lost 8 bases, with 15 bases spanning the gap. The CDR3 sequence is 15 residues long. CDR1 is MDHEN, CDR2 SYDVKM, per germline. CDR3 sequence: CASSLRPPLGEKLFF. The CDR3 bases are TGTGCCAGCAGTTTAAGGCCCCCACTGGGGGAAAAACTGTTTTTT.

This clone was counted between two and nine times. The DNA of the CDR3 is TGTGCCAGTAGTACTGGACTAGCGGGAGTGTCGAGGGGCTACAATGAGCAGTTCTTC. The encoded protein is CASSTGLAGVSRGYNEQFF. V usage is TRBV19 and J usage is TRBJ2-1; 13 bases align to TRBD2. Germline V gene lookup returns CDR1 LNHDA and CDR2 SQIVND (reference sequence). V shed 4 bases, J shed 3 bases, and the junction held 12 bases outside the gene matches. This CDR3 region has 19 residues.

This clone was seen a few times. The chain has TRBV29-1 and TRBJ1-1, with D unclear. This CDR3 has 11 amino acids. V gave up 4 bases and J gave up 6 bases, with 9 bases separating them. Germline CDR1 is SQVTM and CDR2 is ANQGSEA. CDR3 residues: CSVVLLAEAFF. Written as DNA, the CDR3 is TGCAGCGTTGTCCTTCTCGCTGAAGCTTTCTTT.

The gene calls are TRBV5-1 and TRBJ1-4; D call uncertain. The CDR3 sequence is 14 residues long. Trimming shortened V by 4 bases and J by 3 bases, and 10 bases separated the two germline ends. Germline CDR1 reads SGHRS; CDR2 reads YFSETQ. The CDR3 DNA is TGCGCCAGCAGCGATGGGGTGGCTAATGAAAAACTGTTTTTT. Its protein is CASSDGVANEKLFF. Full variable domain (outside the CDR3, taken from reference TRBV5-1 and TRBJ1-4): KAGVTQTPRYLIKTRGQQVTLSCSPISGHRSVSWYQQTPGQGLQFLFEYFSETQRNKGNFPGRFSGRQFSNSRSEMNVSTLELGDSALYLCASSDGVANEKLFFGSGTQLSVL.

This chain joins TRBV30 and TRBJ1-5; no definite D call. Germline loops: CDR1 GTSNPN, CDR2 SVGIG (reference sequence). The CDR3 covers 13 residues. V dropped 2 bases and J dropped 7 bases, with 12 bases sitting between them. CDR3 sequence reads: CAWSSRERQPQHF. CDR3 bases: TGTGCCTGGAGTAGTAGGGAGAGGCAGCCCCAGCATTTT.

The V call is TRBV28, the J call TRBJ2-4, with TRBD2 matching over 7 bases. The CDR3 totals 16 residues. With V trimmed by 2 bases and J by 3 bases, 7 bases remained unmatched. Germline V gene sequence: CDR1 MDHEN, CDR2 SYDVKM. The DNA for the CDR3 is TGTGCCAGCAGTTTAGGTGGCCGGGGGGACAAAAACATTCAGTACTTC. The encoded protein is CASSLGGRGDKNIQYF. Based on the CDR3 plus reference TRBV28 and TRBJ2-4, the full variable domain is DVKVTQSSRYLVKRTGEKVFLECVQDMDHENMFWYRQDPGLGLRLIYFSYDVKMKEKGDIPEGYSVSREKKERFSLILESASTNQTSMYLCASSLGGRGDKNIQYFGAGTRLSVL.

J is TRBJ2-1 and V is TRBV19; no definite D call. The CDR3 is made up of 16 amino acids. Germline V lookup: CDR1 LNHDA, CDR2 SQIVND (reference sequence). V was clipped by 4 bases and J by 1 base, with 14 bases between them. The CDR3 spells CASSTQQMTSYNEQFF. Written as DNA, the CDR3 is TGTGCCAGTAGTACCCAACAGATGACATCCTACAATGAGCAGTTCTTC.

The chain couples TRBV3-1 (or the pseudogene TRBV3-2) to TRBJ2-5, with TRBD2 matching 15 bases. The CDR3 totals 17 residues. Unmatched junction bases numbered 10, after V lost 6 bases and J lost 5 bases. Per germline, CDR1 LGHDT and CDR2 YNNKEL (reference sequence). The CDR3: CASRRTSGGVGPETQYF. CDR3 in DNA: TGTGCCAGCAGGCGGACTAGCGGGGGGGTAGGTCCCGAGACCCAGTACTTC.

The gene calls are TRBV19 and TRBJ1-1; D unresolved. V lost 4 bases, J lost 8 bases, and 11 bases lay in between. The CDR3 is made up of 12 amino acids. Germline CDR1 reads LNHDA; CDR2 reads SQIVND (reference sequence). The CDR3 DNA reads as TGTGCCAGTAGTAGTAGTAGAACAGAAGCTTTCTTT. Amino acids: CASSSSRTEAFF.

This rearrangement joins TRBV29-1 to TRBJ2-7, with 8 bases fitting TRBD1. This CDR3 is built from 13 residues. Germline CDR1 and CDR2: SQVTM and ANQGSEA. V lost 7 bases to trimming and J lost 0 bases; unmatched junction nucleotides: 5. CDR3 residues: CSARTGNSYEQYF. The DNA of the CDR3 is TGCAGCGCCAGGACAGGGAACTCCTACGAGCAGTACTTC.

V is TRBV2 and J is TRBJ2-3; 10 bases fit TRBD2. Trimming removed 7 bases from V and 1 base from J; junction bases left unmatched: 2. The length of the CDR3 is 14 residues. Germline assignment: CDR1 SNHLY and CDR2 FYNNEI. The CDR3, as DNA: TGTGCCAGCAACGGACTAGCGGGCACAGATACGCAGTATTTT. Its protein product is CASNGLAGTDTQYF.

The chain has TRBV18 and TRBJ2-5, with 7 bases fitting TRBD1. The J segment lost 0 bases and the V segment lost 0 bases, leaving 4 bases of the junction unmatched. The CDR3 runs to 16 residues. Per the germline V gene, CDR1 is KGHSH and CDR2 is LQKENI. For the CDR3, the DNA is TGTGCCAGCTCACCACCGGGGACAGAAAACCAAGAGACCCAGTACTTC. As protein: CASSPPGTENQETQYF.

The CDR3 loop reads CASSLEWGRDNEQFF. CDR3 DNA sequence: TGTGCCAGCAGCTTAGAGTGGGGGAGGGACAATGAGCAGTTCTTC. This chain joins TRBV7-6 and TRBJ2-1, with 7 nucleotides matching TRBD2. V lost 1 base and J lost 5; bases outside the gene matches: 5. Germline assignment: CDR1 SGHVS and CDR2 FNYEAQ. The CDR3 runs 15 residues.

This chain links TRBV27 with TRBJ2-3; tentatively, D is TRBD2 (6 bases). The CDR3 covers 15 residues. Looked up from germline, CDR1 is MNHEY and CDR2 is SMNVEV (reference sequence). V was clipped by 5 bases and J by 6 bases, with 18 bases between them. For the CDR3, the DNA is TGTGCCAGCAGTCCGCGCTCCCCGGGGGTTGATACGCAGTATTTT. Translation: CASSPRSPGVDTQYF.

Only one count was recorded for this clone. This chain uses TRBV6-5 with TRBJ1-2, with 7 bases aligning to TRBD1. Germline V gene lookup returns CDR1 MNHEY and CDR2 SVGAGI. The V and J ends lost 4 bases and 2 bases, in that order; junction bases with no gene match: 7. This CDR3 is 15 amino acids long. CDR3 residues: CASSSGTAENYGYTF. CDR3 DNA sequence: TGTGCCAGCAGTTCCGGGACAGCTGAAAACTATGGCTACACCTTC.

V gene TRBV24-1 combines with J gene TRBJ1-1; TRBD1 is a possible D gene (5 bases). The CDR3 runs 15 residues. The V gene lost 9 bases and the J gene lost 1 base, with 17 bases spanning the gap. Germline lookup yields CDR1 KGHDR and CDR2 SFDVKD. The CDR3 sequence is CATGGRAKRNTEAFF. In DNA form, the CDR3 reads TGTGCCACCGGGGGGAGGGCAAAAAGGAACACTGAAGCTTTCTTT.

The chain is built from TRBV28 and TRBJ2-2, with a tentative D call TRBD1 (5 bases). The CDR3 is 12 amino acids. The V gene's germline CDR1 is MDHEN and CDR2 SYDVKM. The germline V and J ends were trimmed by 8 bases and 6 bases, with 10 bases remaining between them. CDR3 coding DNA: TGTGCCAGCGTTCGACAGCCCGGGGAGCTGTTTTTT. It encodes CASVRQPGELFF.

The V gene is TRBV19, the J gene TRBJ2-1, with 10 bases aligning to TRBD1. Germline CDR1 and CDR2: LNHDA and SQIVND (reference sequence). This CDR3 is 17 amino acids long. With 2 bases clipped from V and 4 bases from J, the junction kept 8 bases outside the gene matches. The CDR3 sequence is CASSIIVGTGVYNEQFF. CDR3 nucleotides: TGTGCCAGTAGTATAATTGTTGGGACAGGGGTTTACAATGAGCAGTTCTTC.

CDR3 coding DNA: TGTGCCAGCAGCCAAGGACAGGAAGGGTACAATGAGCAGTTCTTC. Translating it yields CASSQGQEGYNEQFF. This chain uses TRBV4-2 with TRBJ2-1; D might be TRBD1 (6 bases). The CDR3 totals 15 residues. Germline CDR1 and CDR2: LGHNA and YNFKEQ. V dropped 1 base and J dropped 4 bases, with 11 bases sitting between them.

The rearrangement uses TRBV28 and TRBJ2-5, with D perhaps matching TRBD1 (6 bases). Looked up from germline, CDR1 is MDHEN and CDR2 is SYDVKM. V lost 3 bases, J lost 5 bases, and 13 bases lay in between. The CDR3 has 14 residues. The CDR3 reads CASSLITGQETQYF. CDR3 DNA sequence: TGTGCCAGCAGTTTGATCACAGGGCAGGAGACCCAGTACTTC.

The rearrangement joins TRBV5-1 to TRBJ1-1; TRBD1 aligns across 9 bases. The CDR3 consists of 14 residues. J was trimmed by 7 bases and V by 0 bases; bases with no gene match: 4. Germline V gene lookup returns CDR1 SGHRS and CDR2 YFSETQ. CDR3 region: CASSLETGGREAFF. DNA of the CDR3: TGCGCCAGCAGCTTGGAGACAGGGGGGCGTGAAGCTTTCTTT.